This T cell receptor (beta chain) originates from a study of cytomegalovirus exposure and HLA in healthy donors (dated by TCRdb to 2016 to 2017). Notes on the research overall: According to an earlier analysis of a few hundred of the donors, 150 million to 200 million T cells yielded some 110 million unique TCR beta sequences and about 300 Gb of sequence data. Five DR-DQ haplotypes were treated as single units for association and clustering because of strong linkage in the cohort. To predict cytomegalovirus infection status, the study brought together high-throughput TCR immunosequencing, statistical association of individual TCRs with disease status, and machine learning. Across some 400 genotyped donors of the cohort, an average of about 220,000 unique TCR beta nucleotide sequences per donor were sequenced, and 15% to 20% of those sequences were non-productive. The aim of the study was to test whether cataloging public T cell receptors could identify signatures of past pathogen exposure. The study used immunosequencing to profile the T cell repertoires of 670 or so subjects and linked those repertoires to cytomegalovirus serostatus. In an earlier analysis of 550 to 700 of the donors, high-throughput TCR beta sequencing was used to judge whether each TCR beta V gene segment behaved as functional or pseudogenic. The number of donors typed differed by locus, with roughly 620-640 for A, B, C, DRB1 and DQB1, approximately 500 for DQA1, 600 to 610 for DPA1, and 472 for DPB1. In a later genetic analysis, genome-wide SNP genotypes for about three fifths of the roughly 670 donors were used, and that subset was treated as a discovery cohort. Rather than drawing on any new phenotypic data, the later analysis identified candidate immune exposures from TCR beta sequences and the way those sequences occurred across donors. An early release covering roughly 640 HLA-typed donors comprised approximately 300 gigabases of sequencing data and about 90 million unique TCR sequences. All discovery cohort repertoires had been generated using a single sequencing platform. Donor age, sex, ethnicity and CMV serostatus were compiled alongside the repertoire data. A later analysis re-examined previously published TCR beta repertoires from roughly 650 donors and added high-resolution HLA genotyping to investigate patterns of TCR occurrence. Both class I and class II loci were covered by HLA typing, at four-digit resolution. Along with the roughly 700-subject first cohort, a separate validation cohort of roughly 110 different subjects was used. Of the roughly 390 genotyped donors, about 80% fell in the genetic ancestry cluster associated with self-reported Caucasian donors. General study outcomes and caveats: When HLA alleles, especially DR and DQ, strongly co-occurred, TCR associations were difficult to assign to individual alleles. A cluster of highly shared sequence variants was judged likely to represent a technical artifact of the sequencing pipeline. CMV serostatus was the only immune exposure information available for the cohort. In a later analysis, around 15,000 TCR beta sequences were associated with specific HLA alleles at a false discovery rate of 0.05. A further reported finding was that TCR beta sequences accurately predicted the HLA-A and HLA-B alleles for most subjects in the first cohort. Because counts were too low, roughly 16 rarely observed V segments, including chromosome 9 orphons, were left out of the earlier analysis of some 640 of the donors. Correlated functional status among segregating V segments might be attributable to linkage disequilibrium, but an unknown experimental factor could not be ruled out. In this cohort, only TCR beta chains were sequenced, and detectable features were limited by the absence of alpha or paired-chain data. Compared with equally common non-associated chains, HLA-associated TCR beta chains in a later analysis were more clonally expanded and had lower generation probabilities. In a later genetic analysis, a missense DCLRE1C variant was associated with V-gene and J-gene trimming of TCR beta chains, and the association was replicated in an independent cohort. Because some donors lacked HLA typing at each locus, the association tests relied only on the typed subset. According to a later genetic analysis, donors in an Asian-associated ancestry cluster had fewer N-insertions in productive TCRs than the approximately 650-donor mean. In an earlier analysis of around 600 of the donors, most TCR beta V segments appeared in productive rearrangements about 90% or about 30% of the time, broadly matching IMGT annotations. In a later analysis, the rate of TCR association differed among HLA loci, with DRB1 alleles having the most associated TCRs and HLA-C alleles having the fewest. In the study, around 160 TCR beta chains were listed as associated with cytomegalovirus. Sequencing depth was assumed to be roughly uniform across donors in the presence/absence analyses, though that assumption may not hold. The authors suggested that the approach could potentially be generalized to other disease states and immunological phenotypes. Across donors, most TCR sequences were observed very rarely, whereas some public TCRs were present in many individuals. A few of the identified cytomegalovirus-associated TCR beta chains were confirmed in vitro to be specific for cytomegalovirus antigens. According to a later analysis, most CMV-associated TCR beta chains appeared to be HLA-restricted, and the HLA associations seemed to be driven largely by CMV exposure. Some IMGT-functional V segments, including TRBV6-2 and TRBV6-3, could not be told apart with the 87-base-pair reads, so those segments were excluded. Several of the top co-occurrence clusters appeared to be linked to parvovirus B19, influenza, CMV and Epstein-Barr virus, according to a later analysis. In both the original and validation cohorts, the classifier was reported to diagnose cytomegalovirus status with high specificity and sensitivity.

The cohort comprised approximately 700 healthy bone marrow donors. Cohort members were all nominally healthy when sampled, although unrecorded immune exposures were likely present. The donor was CMV seronegative and was included in the group of 352 seronegative cohort members. A peripheral blood sample was provided by each donor, and peripheral blood mononuclear cells were used for TCR beta sequencing. Genomic DNA was extracted from the blood cell samples with the Qiagen DNeasy Blood Extraction Kit. The CDR3 contains 12 residues, cysteine and phenylalanine counted. Just CDR3 DNA is preserved here, 36 bases in frame from base 1. The CDR1 and CDR2 encoded by the germline V gene are SQVTM and ANQGSEA. Trimming removed 4 bases from V and 4 bases from J; the gene matches leave 2 bases unexplained. Library preparation was by the immunoSEQ multiplex PCR assay. For the multiplex PCR, a mixture combining 60 forward primers for TCR Vbeta segments and 13 reverse primers for TCR Jbeta segments was used. Amplification of the CDR3 region of rearranged TCR beta genes was performed with a multiplex PCR assay on genomic DNA. On the Illumina HiSeq System, the amplified TCR beta libraries were sequenced as 87-base-pair reads. Processing in the source paper ran as follows. Across the 700 or so repertoires, a later analysis counted roughly 84 million unique TCR beta chains, approximately 10 million of which were shared by at least two donors. Raw reads were error-corrected and collapsed into unique sequences with a nearest-neighbor algorithm that merged closely related sequences to remove PCR and sequencing errors. V, D and J gene segments were assigned by aligning CDR3 sequences to IMGT reference sequences. For a sequence to be retained, a match of at least six nucleotides to both a V gene segment and a J gene segment was required. A rearrangement counted as productive if the CDR3 had no stop codons and remained in frame with V and J, and every other rearrangement counted as non-productive. Following IMGT convention, CDR3 was defined as the stretch from the second conserved V-encoded cysteine to the conserved J-encoded phenylalanine. The earlier analysis of some 600 of the donors excluded sequences that lacked an unambiguous match to a single V gene segment. In an earlier analysis of a few hundred of the donors, V segments were called functional above 56.7% productive rearrangements and were called segregating when the between-donor standard deviation exceeded 5%. To diagnose cytomegalovirus status from the catalog of TCR beta chain sequences, a statistical classification framework was built. A later analysis assigned V and J genes by comparing TCR nucleotide sequences with IMGT/GENE-DB human TR gene sequences. The TCRdist pipeline was used in a later analysis to assign CDR3 sequences and most-parsimonious VDJ recombination scenarios. In a later analysis, every TCR beta chain was defined by the combination of its CDR3 amino acid sequence and its V-gene family, and reads without a unique V-gene family were dropped. A later analysis removed 500 to 600 highly shared, low-generation-probability nucleotide sequences to deal with suspected cross-contamination and a sequencing artifact. In a later analysis, a clonal expansion index for each public chain was calculated from normalized within-repertoire ranks of inferred template counts. Generation probabilities in a later analysis came from a VDJ recombination model fitted to out-of-frame rearrangements, and those results were checked against IGoR. In a later analysis, TCR-TCR, TCR-HLA and TCR-CMV co-occurrence was scored with hypergeometric tests, and a repertoire-size bias correction was applied to TCR pairs. False discovery rates were estimated in a later analysis by permuting HLA or CMV assignments 20 times. A later analysis grouped co-occurring TCRs with DBSCAN, adding TCRdist sequence similarity when clustering within HLA-allele-positive subsets. Repertoires with fewer than 30,000 or more than 120,000 public chains were left out of co-occurrence clustering, as were about 5 repertoires with anomalous nucleotide sharing. Imported from immuneACCESS, the table was reduced by TCRdb to in-frame sequences with V and J called. These copies leave out some clones; in studies compared against another copy, an unresolved V gene accounts for under half, and the cause of the remainder is not known. V, J and clone size derive from that table, while D and trimming were established from the DNA sequence. A total of some 150,000 clones appear in this sample, roughly two thirds of them only once. 2.8% of the sample is held by the ten biggest clonotypes.

Regarding this clone: Which antigen it targets is not known. Within one base of it there is no much larger clone, and no base qualities were kept. This same CDR3 is encoded by further DNA sequences in the sample.

This receptor chain uses TRBV29-1 and TRBJ2-7, and TRBD1 matches 9 of the central bases. The TCR was taken from a woman aged 25 to 39 in good health and CMV-seronegative. The sequenced material came from PBMCs. Here is the DNA: TGCAGCGTTGCGACAGGGGGTTACGAGCAGTACTTC. Its protein reads: CSVATGGYEQYF.